The clone carrying this TCR beta chain was observed a handful of times. What it binds is unknown. These data belong to a study of T cells after yellow fever vaccination. Trimming took 8 bases from V and 1 from J; bases not matched to a gene: 4. The CDR3 is 14 amino acids. The 5'RACE template-switching step produced TCR cDNA and added a universal primer site and UMIs. TCRdb re-called the 5' RACE reads through MiXCR, storing one row per CDR3 protein. This table has more than 80,000 distinct CDR3 sequences, approximately 6.3% appearing once. Study conclusions and caveats: Shared CD4/CD8 clonotypes were a small share, likely from convergent recombination. At less than 97% for CD4 and about 87% for CD8, most primary-vaccination clones showed up again after the booster. In FACS-sorted repertoires, abundant clonotypes from the bulk population could appear as contaminants.

The J gene is TRBJ2-2, the V gene TRBV12-3 or TRBV12-4; 7 bases match TRBD2. This clonotype was sampled from a man aged 18-30 years who received the YFV17D yellow fever vaccine. Source: CD8+ T cells sorted from PBMCs, taken 10 days after the yellow fever booster vaccination. CDR3 residues: CASAPGGNTGELFF. The CDR3 coding sequence is TGTGCCAGCGCACCGGGGGGGAACACCGGGGAGCTGTTTTTT.